This T cell receptor (beta chain) derives from a study of blood T cell repertoires in COVID-19. As for the study in general: Specimens from acute and convalescent COVID-19 originated in the United States, Italy and Spain. T cells, B-cell-depleted T cells, or PBMCs supplied cDNA or gDNA.

Study processing details: Reference gene primer amplification gave estimated nucleated cell counts. Only in-frame clones appear in the TCRdb table, and some are missing; sequencing was by immunoSEQ multiplex PCR. From that table come the V and J calls and clone size; the DNA was used to work out D and trimming. The table has tens of thousands of clones, around 82% seen once. The source material was peripheral blood. This sequence originates from a human donor in a cohort sampled during active COVID-19.

CDR3 amino acids: CASSLLGSEQFF. DNA of the CDR3: TGCGCCAGCAGCTTGCTAGGGAGTGAGCAGTTCTTC. This sequence joins TRBV5-1 and TRBJ2-1; possible D gene TRBD2, 5 bases. Germline-derived CDR1 and CDR2 are SGHRS and YFSETQ. This CDR3 has 12 residues. V was pared by 1 base and J by 9 bases, with 8 bases between.